The 20 T cell receptor beta chains listed next were all sequenced from one sample in a study of molecular identifiers for immune sequencing clone quantification. TCRdb itself ran the PCR reads through MiXCR, one entry per CDR3 protein. The sample has around 470,000 distinct CDR3 sequences, around a fifth seen once. The sequencing sample was made of naive CD8+ T cells from blood, with Jurkat cell RNA spiked in. Described subset: FACS-sorted CD8+CD4-CCR7+CD45RA+ naive T cells. The receptor set was obtained from a human donor in good health. Some libraries in this study had Jurkat cell RNA spiked in.

In its sample, this clonotype was seen a few times. The chain couples TRBV27 to TRBJ2-7; D unclear. The CDR3 is made up of 15 amino acids. The germline CDR1 and CDR2 sequences are MNHEY and SMNVEV (reference sequence). V shed 1 base and J shed 6 bases, with 16 bases lying between them. CDR3 DNA sequence: TGTGCCAGCAGTTTATTAGGCGGCTCCTACCGCGAGCAGTACTTC. It encodes CASSLLGGSYREQYF.

This clonotype was seen a handful of times. This sequence joins TRBV20-1 and TRBJ2-2, with D perhaps matching TRBD1 or TRBD2 (6 bases each). Germline CDR1 and CDR2: DFQATT and SNEGSKA (reference sequence). V lost 3 bases and J 0 bases, leaving 17 bases between the germline ends. This CDR3 has 17 amino acids. This CDR3 reads CSASTPGGAANTGELFF. CDR3 DNA: TGCAGTGCTAGTACACCCGGGGGCGCAGCGAACACCGGGGAGCTGTTTTTT.

This clonotype came up a few times. CDR3 DNA: TGTGCCAGCAGTCTAAAGGCTAGCGTAGTTTACGAGCAGTACTTC. This sequence encodes CASSLKASVVYEQYF. The V and J genes are TRBV7-2 and TRBJ2-7, with a tentative D call TRBD2 (6 bases). The germline V and J ends were trimmed by 6 bases and 4 bases, with 19 bases remaining between them. In germline, CDR1 is SGHTA, CDR2 FQGNSA. The CDR3 sequence is 15 residues long.

The chain carries TRBV15 and TRBJ1-2; D unclear. There are 17 residues in the CDR3. The V end was cut by 0 bases, the J end by 4 bases, with 18 bases between. Germline CDR1 LNHNV, CDR2 YYDKDF (reference sequence). The CDR3 region has the DNA TGTGCCACCAGCAGAGAGTCACGGGCAGCTGGGCCCTATGGCTACACCTTC. Residues: CATSRESRAAGPYGYTF.

Many counts were recorded for this clonotype. This chain joins TRBV7-8 and TRBJ1-1, with D perhaps matching TRBD1 (5 bases). In germline, CDR1 is SGHVS, CDR2 FQNEAQ. Trimming pared 6 bases from V and 4 bases from J, leaving 12 bases between. This CDR3 has 13 residues. CDR3 residues: CASRRGKGTEAFF. The CDR3 DNA sequence: TGTGCCAGCAGAAGGGGCAAGGGCACTGAAGCTTTCTTT. The full variable domain, in which reference TRBV7-8 and TRBJ1-1 provide the parts outside the CDR3, is GAGVSQSPRYKVAKRGQDVALRCDPISGHVSLFWYQQALGQGPEFLTYFQNEAQLDKSGLPSDRFFAERPEGSVSTLKIQRTQQEDSAVYLCASRRGKGTEAFFGQGTRLTVV.

This clonotype was counted between two and nine times. The chain employs TRBV5-6 and TRBJ1-5; 7 positions agree with TRBD1. The ends lost 5 bases at V and 5 bases at J; junction bases unmatched: 19. CDR3 length: 18 residues. CDR1 is SGHDT, CDR2 YYEEEE, per germline. The CDR3 sequence: CASRHPHPGQRPYQPQHF. CDR3 DNA: TGTGCCAGCAGACATCCCCACCCGGGACAGCGTCCTTATCAGCCCCAGCATTTT.

This clonotype was found a few times. V usage is TRBV6-2 or TRBV6-3 and J usage is TRBJ2-7; 9 bases are shared with TRBD2. Germline V gives CDR1 MNHEY, CDR2 SVGEGT. This CDR3 comprises 15 residues. V was pared by 3 bases and J by 4 bases, with 7 bases of the junction left unmatched. In nucleotides, the CDR3 is TGTGCCAGCAGTTATGGTAGCGGGAGTCCATACGAGCAGTACTTC. As protein: CASSYGSGSPYEQYF.

In this sample, this clonotype turned up many times. The chain uses TRBV6-5 and TRBJ2-7; TRBD1 or TRBD2 may be the D gene (5 bases each). Per the germline V gene, CDR1 is MNHEY and CDR2 is SVGAGI. The CDR3 contains 14 residues. The ends were cut back, 6 bases at V and 2 bases at J, with 14 bases in the middle. The CDR3 sequence: CASRYGTNTYEQYF. In DNA form, the CDR3 reads TGTGCCAGCAGATATGGGACGAATACCTACGAGCAGTACTTC.

The rearrangement joins TRBV6-6 to TRBJ2-2; 9 bases agree with TRBD2. CDR1 is MNHNY, CDR2 SVGAGI, per germline (reference sequence). The J segment lost 5 bases and the V segment lost 8 bases, leaving 18 bases of the junction unmatched. The CDR3 length is 18 residues. CDR3 DNA: TGTGCCAGCCCACCATCCCCTATAGCGGGAGTGGGGACCGGGGAGCTGTTTTTT. As protein: CASPPSPIAGVGTGELFF.

The chain has TRBV6-2 or TRBV6-3 and TRBJ2-3, with a tentative D call TRBD2 (7 bases). The CDR3 is 15 residues long. Germline CDR1 MNHEY, CDR2 SVGEGT. Trimming pared 2 bases from V and 5 bases from J, leaving 14 bases between. CDR3: CASSYAGGRGDTQYF. Here the CDR3 DNA reads TGTGCCAGCAGTTACGCCGGGGGGCGGGGAGATACGCAGTATTTT.

The CDR3 region has the DNA TGTGCCAGCAGTTTATTGGGGTACGCTGAAGCTTTCTTT. It translates to CASSLLGYAEAFF. The chain carries TRBV28 and TRBJ1-1, with unresolved D. The CDR3 extends over 13 amino acids. The germline V gene has CDR1 MDHEN and CDR2 SYDVKM. The V end was cut by 1 base, the J end by 6 bases, with 9 bases between.

Points on this clonotype: This may be a read error, as it is one base from a much larger clone. The chain links TRBV9 to TRBJ2-7; possibly TRBD2 for D (6 bases). The CDR3 is 14 residues long. The V gene lost 1 base and the J gene lost 6 bases, with 14 bases spanning the gap. Germline V gives CDR1 SGDLS, CDR2 YYNGEE. CDR3 region: CASSVNAGTCEQYF. The CDR3 DNA sequence: TGTGCCAGCAGCGTAAATGCGGGAACCTGCGAGCAGTACTTC.

This clonotype was found a few times. V gene TRBV9 combines with J gene TRBJ1-2; D is ambiguous. This CDR3 region has 17 residues. The germline gives CDR1 SGDLS, CDR2 YYNGEE. V was clipped by 0 bases and J by 6 bases, with 21 bases between them. The CDR3 sequence: CASSVEGRVGVYNGYTF. CDR3 nucleotides: TGTGCCAGCAGCGTAGAGGGCCGGGTTGGAGTTTATAATGGCTACACCTTC.

The CDR3 here is CASSPPPTSGKENTGELFF. The CDR3 DNA follows: TGTGCCAGCAGCCCCCCCCCCACTAGCGGGAAAGAGAACACCGGGGAGCTGTTTTTT. The chain employs TRBV7-3 and TRBJ2-2, with 10 bases identical to TRBD2. J was trimmed by 1 base and V by 5 bases; bases with no gene match: 13. CDR3 length equals 19 residues. From germline, CDR1 is SGHTA and CDR2 FQGTGA.

This clonotype has only a few counts. V and J are TRBV3-1 and TRBJ2-3; D unresolved. Trimming pared 2 bases from V and 5 bases from J, leaving 5 bases between. The germline V gene has CDR1 LGHDT and CDR2 YNNKEL (reference sequence). This CDR3 is 12 amino acids long. CDR3 sequence reads: CASSQSRDTQYF. CDR3 nucleotides: TGTGCCAGCAGCCAATCTCGAGATACGCAGTATTTT.

About this clonotype: The junction departs from germline at one end; a sequencing error may be responsible. The chain links TRBV5-6 to TRBJ2-7; TRBD1 is a possible D gene (6 bases). Germline loops: CDR1 SGHDT, CDR2 YYEEEE. The CDR3 consists of 14 residues. CDR3 in amino acids: CASGLGRGPYEQYF. The CDR3 DNA reads as TGTGCCAGCGGCTTGGGCAGGGGCCCCTACGAGCAGTACTTC.

In regard to this clonotype: One base away lies a much larger clone, so this may be a sequencing read error. This rearrangement joins TRBV4-2 to TRBJ2-1; D unresolved. This CDR3 has 15 amino acids. Germline values: CDR1 LGHNA, CDR2 YNFKEQ. The CDR3 DNA sequence: TGTGCCAGCAGCCAAGAAGGTAGGGTCTACAATGAGCGGTTCTTC. It is translated as CASSQEGRVYNERFF.

This clonotype was observed a handful of times. The rearrangement joins TRBV10-2 to TRBJ2-7; 8 bases are shared with TRBD1. With 1 base clipped from V and 6 bases from J, the junction kept 5 bases outside the gene matches. CDR1 and CDR2 from the germline V gene are WSHSY and SAAADI. The CDR3 covers 14 residues. The DNA of the CDR3 is TGCGCCAGCAGTGAGTTCAAAACAGGGGGCGAGCAGTACTTC. Translation gives CASSEFKTGGEQYF.

This clonotype was seen repeatedly, ten times or more. The rearrangement uses TRBV30 and TRBJ1-1, with D possibly matching TRBD1 (5 bases). Germline lookup yields CDR1 GTSNPN and CDR2 SVGIG (reference sequence). This CDR3 contains 14 residues. V was shortened by 0 bases and J by 3 bases, with 11 bases between the two germline ends. The CDR3 loop reads CAWSVLEGYTEAFF. The CDR3 region has the DNA TGTGCCTGGAGTGTACTGGAGGGGTACACTGAAGCTTTCTTT. Full variable domain (rest looked up from reference TRBV30 and TRBJ1-1): SQTIHQWPATLVQPVGSPLSLECTVEGTSNPNLYWYRQAAGRGLQLLFYSVGIGQISSEVPQNLSASRPQDRQFILSSKKLLLSDSGFYLCAWSVLEGYTEAFFGQGTRLTVV.

This clonotype has a count of ten or more. The J gene is TRBJ2-5, the V gene TRBV13, with D hard to call. V lost 0 bases to trimming and J lost 1 base, with 9 bases between them. The CDR3 runs to 15 residues. The germline V gene encodes CDR1 PRHDT and CDR2 FYEKMQ (reference sequence). The CDR3 bases are TGTGCCAGCAGCTTAGGCCTCGGCAGCCAAGAGACCCAGTACTTC. Protein: CASSLGLGSQETQYF.